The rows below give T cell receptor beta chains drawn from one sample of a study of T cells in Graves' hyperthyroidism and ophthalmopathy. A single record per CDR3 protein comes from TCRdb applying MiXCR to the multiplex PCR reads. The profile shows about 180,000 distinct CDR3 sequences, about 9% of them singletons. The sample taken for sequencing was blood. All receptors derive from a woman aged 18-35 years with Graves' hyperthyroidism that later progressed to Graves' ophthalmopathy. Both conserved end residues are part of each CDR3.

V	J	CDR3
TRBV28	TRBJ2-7	CASALLDSAFFYEQYF
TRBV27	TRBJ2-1	CASSLGPVGYNEQFF
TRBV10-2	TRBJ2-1	CASSEPGASYNEQFF
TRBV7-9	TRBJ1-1	CASSPPAGNTEAFF
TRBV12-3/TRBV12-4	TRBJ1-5	CASSLYLERNQPQHF
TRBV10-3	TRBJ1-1	CAIRGLTSTEAFF
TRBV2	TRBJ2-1	CASSPGTGYNEQFF
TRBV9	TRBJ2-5	CASSVRGRSETQYF
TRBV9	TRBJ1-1	CASSTGTLKNTEAFF
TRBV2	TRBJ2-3	CASSVDRGSTDTQYF
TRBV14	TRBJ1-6	CASSQELTGWSPLHF